This T cell receptor beta chain was identified during a study of CD8 T cells in Susac syndrome. Per germline, CDR1 SGHAT and CDR2 FQNNGV. The V gene end was trimmed by 5 bases and the J gene end by 1 base; junction bases not matched to a gene: 24. The CDR3 has 21 residues. RNA was extracted with the RNeasy kit, and a quantity of roughly 0.5 to 1 ug was reverse transcribed using random hexamers. TCRdb called the immunoSEQ multiplex PCR reads again in MiXCR, with one record for every CDR3 protein. The table shows some 180,000 distinct CDR3 sequences, with over 75% occurring only once. The chain couples TRBV11-2 to TRBJ2-3, with TRBD2 matching over 7 bases. This clonotype was obtained from a human donor with Susac syndrome. The sample consisted of CD4+ T cells from PBMCs. The CDR3 protein is CASSPWVASINASGGTDTQYF. For the CDR3, the DNA is TGTGCCAGCAGCCCGTGGGTCGCCTCCATTAACGCTAGCGGAGGCACAGATACGCAGTATTTT.